The 9 T cell receptor beta chains listed next were all sequenced from one sample in a study of cytomegalovirus exposure and HLA in healthy donors. Use of 60 Vbeta and 13 Jbeta primers characterized the PCR. Assay used: immunoSEQ multiplex PCR; TCRdb lists only in-frame clones, some missing. The data hold around 180,000 clones, with around 85% observed a single time. Sequenced sample: PBMCs. These receptors all come from a boy younger than 10 in good health and CMV-seronegative.

This clone occurred once. The chain couples TRBV4-1 to TRBJ1-1; D unclear. V lost 0 bases and J 6 bases, leaving 14 bases between the germline ends. The germline gives CDR1 MGHRA, CDR2 YSYEKL. This CDR3 is 15 amino acids long. CDR3 loop: CASSQDFGGLAEAFF. The CDR3 bases are TGCGCCAGCAGCCAAGATTTTGGAGGGCTGGCTGAAGCTTTCTTT.

The chain is built from TRBV30 and TRBJ1-3; no reliable D call. Trimming shortened V by 5 bases and J by 4 bases, and 18 bases separated the two germline ends. This CDR3 comprises 15 residues. Germline V gene lookup returns CDR1 GTSNPN and CDR2 SVGIG (reference sequence). CDR3 protein: CAWGRRLRVGNTIYF. For the CDR3, the DNA is TGTGCCTGGGGCCGGCGGTTGAGGGTAGGAAACACCATATATTTT.

CDR3 amino acids: CASSGDISNYGYTF. In nucleotides, the CDR3 is TGTGCCAGCAGCGGGGACATTTCCAACTATGGCTACACCTTC. The chain joins TRBV9 to TRBJ1-2, with D perhaps matching TRBD1 (6 bases). V lost 3 bases and J 2 bases, leaving 11 bases between the germline ends. Germline assignment: CDR1 SGDLS and CDR2 YYNGEE. The length of the CDR3 is 14 residues.

This clone was detected only once. The chain employs TRBV5-5 and TRBJ1-3; D is undetermined. CDR3 length: 20 residues. Trimming shortened V by 1 base and J by 0 bases, and 23 bases separated the two germline ends. From germline, CDR1 is SGHKS and CDR2 YYEKEE (reference sequence). The CDR3 coding sequence is TGTGCCAGCAGCTTGAATGCCCGGCAGACTCGATTTATCTCTGGAAACACCATATATTTT. Translating gives CASSLNARQTRFISGNTIYF.

This clone was seen a handful of times. The rearrangement uses TRBV30 and TRBJ2-5; no definite D call. V gave up 0 bases and J gave up 10 bases, with 12 bases separating them. The CDR3 has 12 amino acids. Germline CDR1 GTSNPN, CDR2 SVGIG (reference sequence). CDR3 sequence (DNA): TGTGCCTGGAGTGTAGTCATGCAGGTCCAGTACTTC. Translated, it gives CAWSVVMQVQYF.

This chain connects TRBV30 to TRBJ1-6; TRBD1 matches at 8 bases. V shed 8 bases and J 7 bases; nucleotides not matched to a gene: 10. The germline V gene encodes CDR1 GTSNPN and CDR2 SVGIG (reference sequence). The CDR3 consists of 14 residues. For the CDR3, the DNA is TGTGCCGGGGAAGTAGACAGGGGAAATTCACCCCTCCACTTT. It specifies CAGEVDRGNSPLHF.

V and J are TRBV28 and TRBJ1-5, with TRBD1 matching over 7 bases. The V gene's germline CDR1 is MDHEN and CDR2 SYDVKM. The ends lost 5 bases at V and 6 bases at J; junction bases unmatched: 7. CDR3 length equals 14 residues. Here the CDR3 DNA reads TGTGCCAGCAGTGCTGACAGGGCGGGTCAGCCCCAGCATTTT. This sequence encodes CASSADRAGQPQHF.

The V gene is TRBV19, the J gene TRBJ1-5; 11 bases align to TRBD1. The CDR3 runs to 15 residues. The V gene's germline CDR1 is LNHDA and CDR2 SQIVND (reference sequence). J lost 7 bases, V lost 6 bases, and 8 bases had no gene match. CDR3 in DNA: TGTGCCAGTAGGGGGACAGGGGGTTCCAGACAGCCCCAGCATTTT. This translates into CASRGTGGSRQPQHF.

The J gene is TRBJ2-2, the V gene TRBV7-9; a weak D match, TRBD1 (6 bases). CDR3 length: 19 residues. From germline, CDR1 is SEHNR and CDR2 FQNEAQ (reference sequence). V gave up 4 bases and J gave up 4 bases, with 25 bases separating them. Here the CDR3 reads CASSSYRERGILGTGELFF. DNA for the CDR3: TGTGCCAGCAGCTCGTACCGGGAAAGGGGGATTCTCGGCACCGGGGAGCTGTTTTTT.